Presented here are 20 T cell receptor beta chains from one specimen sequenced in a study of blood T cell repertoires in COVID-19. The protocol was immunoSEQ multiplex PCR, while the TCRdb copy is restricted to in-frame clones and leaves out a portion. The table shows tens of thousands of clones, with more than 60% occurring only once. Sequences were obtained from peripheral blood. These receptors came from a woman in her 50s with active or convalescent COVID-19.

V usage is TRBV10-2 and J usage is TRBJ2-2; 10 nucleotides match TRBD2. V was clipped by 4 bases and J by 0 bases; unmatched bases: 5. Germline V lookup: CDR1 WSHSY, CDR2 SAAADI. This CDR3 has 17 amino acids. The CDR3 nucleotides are TGCGCCAGCAGTGGCCGTGGACTAGCGGCGAACACCGGGGAGCTGTTTTTT. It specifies CASSGRGLAANTGELFF.

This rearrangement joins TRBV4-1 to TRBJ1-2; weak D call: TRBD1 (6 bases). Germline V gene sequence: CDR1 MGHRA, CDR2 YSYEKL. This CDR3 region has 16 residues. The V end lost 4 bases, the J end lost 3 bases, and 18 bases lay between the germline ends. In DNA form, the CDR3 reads TGCGCCAGCAGCCGGCACAGGGACAATTCGGACTATGGCTACACCTTC. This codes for CASSRHRDNSDYGYTF.

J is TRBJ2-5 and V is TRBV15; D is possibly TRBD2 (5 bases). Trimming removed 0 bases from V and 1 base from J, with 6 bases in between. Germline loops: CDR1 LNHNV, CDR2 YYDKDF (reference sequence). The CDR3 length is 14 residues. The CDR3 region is CATSRDSVQETQYF. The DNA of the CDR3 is TGTGCCACCAGCAGAGATAGCGTCCAAGAGACCCAGTACTTC.

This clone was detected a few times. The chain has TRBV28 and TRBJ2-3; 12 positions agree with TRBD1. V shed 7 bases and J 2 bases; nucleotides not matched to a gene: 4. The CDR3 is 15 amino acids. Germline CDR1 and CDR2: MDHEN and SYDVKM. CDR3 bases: TGTGCCAGCACCTCGGGACAGGGGGCCACAGATACGCAGTATTTT. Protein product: CASTSGQGATDTQYF.

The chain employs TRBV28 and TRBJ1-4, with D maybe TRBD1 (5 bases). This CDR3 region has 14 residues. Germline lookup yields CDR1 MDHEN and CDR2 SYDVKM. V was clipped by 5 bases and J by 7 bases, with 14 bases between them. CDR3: CASSIPQGSEKLFF. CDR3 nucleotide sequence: TGTGCCAGCAGTATACCTCAGGGAAGTGAAAAACTGTTTTTT. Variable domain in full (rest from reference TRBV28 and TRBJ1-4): DVKVTQSSRYLVKRTGEKVFLECVQDMDHENMFWYRQDPGLGLRLIYFSYDVKMKEKGDIPEGYSVSREKKERFSLILESASTNQTSMYLCASSIPQGSEKLFFGSGTQLSVL.

This CDR3 is CASSAVSGEALREQFF. The CDR3 nucleotides read TGTGCCAGCTCGGCCGTCTCGGGGGAGGCCCTTCGGGAGCAGTTCTTC. The V and J genes are TRBV18 and TRBJ2-1, with D possibly being TRBD2 (6 bases). This CDR3 contains 16 residues. CDR1 KGHSH and CDR2 LQKENI come from the germline V gene. The germline V and J ends were trimmed by 6 bases and 10 bases, with 25 bases remaining between them.

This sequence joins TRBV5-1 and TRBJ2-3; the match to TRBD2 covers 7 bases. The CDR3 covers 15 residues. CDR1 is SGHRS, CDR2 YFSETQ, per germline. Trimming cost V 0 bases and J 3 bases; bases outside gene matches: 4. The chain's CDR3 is CASSLAAGETDTQYF. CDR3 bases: TGCGCCAGCAGCTTGGCGGCGGGAGAGACAGATACGCAGTATTTT.

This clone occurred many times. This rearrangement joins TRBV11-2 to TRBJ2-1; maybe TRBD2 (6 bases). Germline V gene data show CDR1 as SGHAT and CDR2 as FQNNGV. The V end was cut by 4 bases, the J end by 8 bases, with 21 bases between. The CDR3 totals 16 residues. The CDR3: CASSSREEGGGYEQFF. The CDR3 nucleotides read TGTGCCAGCAGCTCCCGAGAGGAGGGAGGTGGCTATGAGCAGTTCTTC.

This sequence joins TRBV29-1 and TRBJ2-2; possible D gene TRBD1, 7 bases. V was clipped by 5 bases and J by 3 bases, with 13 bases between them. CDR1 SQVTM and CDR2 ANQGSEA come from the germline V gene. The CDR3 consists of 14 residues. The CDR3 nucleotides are TGCAGCGTTACAGGGGAGGCCTACACCGGGGAGCTGTTTTTT. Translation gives CSVTGEAYTGELFF.

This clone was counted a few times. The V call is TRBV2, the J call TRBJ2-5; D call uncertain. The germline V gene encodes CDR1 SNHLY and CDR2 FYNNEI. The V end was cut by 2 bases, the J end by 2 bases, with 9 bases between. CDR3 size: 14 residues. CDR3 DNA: TGTGCCAGCAGTGAAATGAGGAGACAAGAGACCCAGTACTTC. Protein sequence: CASSEMRRQETQYF.

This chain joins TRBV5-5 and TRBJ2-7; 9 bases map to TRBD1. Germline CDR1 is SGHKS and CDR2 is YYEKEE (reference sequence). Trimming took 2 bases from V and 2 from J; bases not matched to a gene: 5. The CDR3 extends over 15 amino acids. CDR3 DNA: TGTGCCAGCAGCTTCTGGACAGGGGCCGCCTACGAGCAGTACTTC. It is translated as CASSFWTGAAYEQYF.

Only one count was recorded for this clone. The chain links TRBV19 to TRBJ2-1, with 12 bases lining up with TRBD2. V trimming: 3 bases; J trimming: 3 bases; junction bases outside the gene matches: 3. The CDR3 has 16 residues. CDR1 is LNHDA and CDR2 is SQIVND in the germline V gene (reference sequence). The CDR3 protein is CASSMRLAGDYNEQFF. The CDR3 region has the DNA TGTGCCAGTAGTATGAGACTAGCGGGGGACTACAATGAGCAGTTCTTC.

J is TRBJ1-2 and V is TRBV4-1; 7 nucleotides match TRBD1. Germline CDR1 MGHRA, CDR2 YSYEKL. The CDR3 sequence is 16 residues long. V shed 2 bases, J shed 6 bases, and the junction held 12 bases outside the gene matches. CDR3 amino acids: CASSQSISGTVNGYTF. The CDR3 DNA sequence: TGCGCCAGCAGCCAATCTATTTCCGGGACAGTCAATGGCTACACCTTC.

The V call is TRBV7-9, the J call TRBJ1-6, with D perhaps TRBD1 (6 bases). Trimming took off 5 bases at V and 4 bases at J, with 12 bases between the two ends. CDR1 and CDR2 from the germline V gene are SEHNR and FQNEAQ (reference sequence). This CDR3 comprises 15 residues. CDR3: CASSLSRGYNSPLHF. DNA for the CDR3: TGTGCCAGCAGCCTTTCGAGGGGGTATAATTCACCCCTCCACTTT.

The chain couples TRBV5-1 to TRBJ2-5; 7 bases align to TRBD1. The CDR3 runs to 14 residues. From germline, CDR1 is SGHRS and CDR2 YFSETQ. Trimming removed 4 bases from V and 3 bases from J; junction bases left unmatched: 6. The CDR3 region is CASSEGAGEETQYF. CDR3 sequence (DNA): TGCGCCAGCAGCGAGGGGGCCGGGGAAGAGACCCAGTACTTC.

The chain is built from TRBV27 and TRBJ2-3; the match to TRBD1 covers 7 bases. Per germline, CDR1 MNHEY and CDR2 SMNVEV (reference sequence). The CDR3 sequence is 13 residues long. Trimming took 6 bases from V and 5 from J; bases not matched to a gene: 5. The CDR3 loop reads CASSRQGQDTQYF. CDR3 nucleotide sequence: TGTGCCAGCAGCCGACAGGGACAAGATACGCAGTATTTT.

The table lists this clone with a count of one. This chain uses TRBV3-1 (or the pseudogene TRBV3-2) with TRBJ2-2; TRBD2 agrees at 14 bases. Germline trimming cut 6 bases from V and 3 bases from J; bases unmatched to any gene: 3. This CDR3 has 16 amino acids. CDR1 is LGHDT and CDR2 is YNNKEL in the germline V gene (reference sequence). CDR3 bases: TGTGCCAGCAGGACTAGCGGGAGGGGGGACACCGGGGAGCTGTTTTTT. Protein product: CASRTSGRGDTGELFF.

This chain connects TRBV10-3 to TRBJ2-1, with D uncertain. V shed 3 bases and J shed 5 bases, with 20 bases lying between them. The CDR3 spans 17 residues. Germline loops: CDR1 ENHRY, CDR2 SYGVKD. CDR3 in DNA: TGTGCCATCAGTGATCCCAGCCAGCGTGCGGTAAACAATGAGCAGTTCTTC. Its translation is CAISDPSQRAVNNEQFF.

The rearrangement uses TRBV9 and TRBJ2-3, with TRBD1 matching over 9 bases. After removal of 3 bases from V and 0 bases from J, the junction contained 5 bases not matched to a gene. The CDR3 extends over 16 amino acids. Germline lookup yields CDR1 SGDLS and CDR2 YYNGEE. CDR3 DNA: TGTGCCAGCAGCGCGGGACAGGGTATGAGCACAGATACGCAGTATTTT. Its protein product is CASSAGQGMSTDTQYF.

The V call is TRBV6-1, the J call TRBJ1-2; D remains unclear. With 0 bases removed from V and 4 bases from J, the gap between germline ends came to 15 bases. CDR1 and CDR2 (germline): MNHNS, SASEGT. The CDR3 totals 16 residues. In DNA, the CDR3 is TGTGCCAGCAGTGAAGCAGACTCGGCGCCGGGCTATGGCTACACCTTC. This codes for CASSEADSAPGYGYTF.